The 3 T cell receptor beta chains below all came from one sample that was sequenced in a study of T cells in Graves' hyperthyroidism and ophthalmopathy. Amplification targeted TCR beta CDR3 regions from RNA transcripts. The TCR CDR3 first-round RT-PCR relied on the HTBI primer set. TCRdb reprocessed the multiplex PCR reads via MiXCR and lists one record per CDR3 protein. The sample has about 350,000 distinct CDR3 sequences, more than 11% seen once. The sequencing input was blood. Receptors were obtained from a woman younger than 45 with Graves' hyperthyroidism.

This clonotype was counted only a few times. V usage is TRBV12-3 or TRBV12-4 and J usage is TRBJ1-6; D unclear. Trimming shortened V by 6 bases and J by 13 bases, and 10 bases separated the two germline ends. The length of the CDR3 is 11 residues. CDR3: CASSRTGPLHF. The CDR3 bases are TGTGCCAGCAGCCGGACGGGTCCCCTCCACTTT.

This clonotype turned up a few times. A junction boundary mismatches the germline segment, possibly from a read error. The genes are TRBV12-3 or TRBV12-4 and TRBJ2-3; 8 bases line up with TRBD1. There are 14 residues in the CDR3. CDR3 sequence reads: CASKGEVGTGTQYF. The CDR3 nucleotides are TGTGCCAGCAAAGGGGAGGTCGGGACAGGTACGCAGTATTTT.

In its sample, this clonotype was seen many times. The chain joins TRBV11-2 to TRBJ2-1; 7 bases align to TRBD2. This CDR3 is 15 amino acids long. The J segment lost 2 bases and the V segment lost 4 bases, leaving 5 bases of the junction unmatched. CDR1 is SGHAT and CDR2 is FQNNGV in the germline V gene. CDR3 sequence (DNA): TGTGCCAGCAGCTCGAGCGGGACTACCTACAATGAGCAGTTCTTC. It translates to CASSSSGTTYNEQFF. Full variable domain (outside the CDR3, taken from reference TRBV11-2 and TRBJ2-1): EAGVAQSPRYKIIEKRQSVAFWCNPISGHATLYWYQQILGQGPKLLIQFQNNGVVDDSQLPKDRFSAERLKGVDSTLKIQPAKLEDSAVYLCASSSSGTTYNEQFFGPGTRLTVL.